This TCR beta chain was found in a study of spatial heterogeneity in lung cancer (dated by TCRdb to about 2019). The study in broad terms: Beta-chain transcripts were consistently detected in greater numbers than alpha-chain transcripts, which likely reflects a higher abundance of beta-chain transcripts. TCR transcript counts in tumor regions correlated strongly with a T cell transcriptional module score from matched bulk RNA-seq. In the raw uncorrected reads, each unique combination of TCR and UMI appeared on average more than ten times. The study quantitatively compared TCR alpha and beta repertoires across multiple tumor regions, matched nontumor lung and blood in non-small cell lung cancer. TCR repertoire features were related to nonsynonymous mutation counts determined by whole-exome sequencing of tumor tissue. Both alpha and beta chains were TCR-sequenced in about 240 tumor regions, approximately 68 matched nontumor lung samples and some 50 PBMC samples obtained at surgery. The investigation overall reported the following: The number of expanded intratumoral alpha and beta TCRs correlated with the tumor nonsynonymous mutation count. Additional single-cell paired TCR alpha and beta sequencing was considered necessary to confirm, at a functional level, the hypothesis that regional TCRs recognize regional mutations. Counts of ubiquitous and regional expanded TCRs were found to correlate with counts of ubiquitous and regional nonsynonymous mutations, respectively. TCR-seq coverage of tumor T cells was estimated to be only approximately 7.3% for alpha chains and more than 11% for beta chains.

This clonotype was picked up many times. Its antigen is unknown. This may be a read error: a much more frequent sequence differs by one nucleotide. Receptors were amplified or captured by 5' RACE. The data were produced on a NextSeq 500. To allow correction of PCR and sequencing errors, the TCR library protocol tagged every TCR cDNA molecule with a unique molecular identifier. For the original study's pipeline: TCR identification, UMI-based error correction and CDR3 extraction were performed with Decombinator tools. TCRs above a frequency of 2 per 1,000, corresponding to the top 1% of the tumor frequency distribution, were defined as expanded. Expanded tumor TCRs were classed as regional if statistically deemed absent (corrected P<0.05) from at least one tumor region, otherwise ubiquitous. Each repertoire was subsampled 100 times to 5,000 TCRs, after which Renyi diversity was computed with the R vegan package. CDR3 similarity networks were constructed using string-kernel similarity of amino acid triplets, with links drawn between CDR3s whose pairwise similarity was above 0.82. Clones were called with MiXCR by TCRdb after fastp trimmed the public reads at Q25, and only in-frame beta chains were retained. Rows are combined by CDR3 protein, so each entry shows the most common genes and DNA. TCRdb's processing, not the authors' own work, is the source of the V and J calls. The sample yields fewer than 3,500 distinct CDR3 sequences; over 10% were counted once. The leading ten clones occupy roughly 8.1% of the sample.

The time point label, as the study defines it: sample taken at primary tumor resection. The donors were more than 65 patients from the lung TRACERx cohort who had early-stage, untreated non-small cell lung cancer. TCR sequencing used whole RNA extracted from tumor and nontumor lung tissue, or from cryopreserved PBMC samples, without cell sorting. Only patients for whom sufficient RNA was available from at least two tumor regions were selected for TCR sequencing. Tumor and adjacent nontumor lung specimens were reviewed by a lung pathologist before selection. Inclusive of the bounding cysteine and phenylalanine, the CDR3 is 20 residues long. Only the CDR3 DNA stays, 60 bases, in frame from base 1. The germline V gene (reference sequence) specifies SGHKS as CDR1 and YYEKEE as CDR2.

The sample consisted of lung tumor tissue, taken at surgery. The chain couples TRBV5-5 to TRBJ2-6, with 8 junctional bases fitting TRBD1. This TCR was sampled from a male donor with early-stage non-small cell lung cancer. The DNA reads TGTGCCAGCAGCCCGCTCCTCGGACAGGGAGCGTCTCTTGGGACCAACGTCCTGACTTTC. It translates to CASSPLLGQGASLGTNVLTF.